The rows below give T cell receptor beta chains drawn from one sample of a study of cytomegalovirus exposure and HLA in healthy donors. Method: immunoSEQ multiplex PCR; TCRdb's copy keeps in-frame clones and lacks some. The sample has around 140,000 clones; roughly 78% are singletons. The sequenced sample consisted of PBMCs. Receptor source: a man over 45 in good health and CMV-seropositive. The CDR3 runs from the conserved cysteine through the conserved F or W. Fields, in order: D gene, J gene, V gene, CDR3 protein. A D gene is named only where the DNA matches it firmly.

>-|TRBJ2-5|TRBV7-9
CASSRGQQEAQYF
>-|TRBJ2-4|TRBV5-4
CASSSGGVGGIAKNIQYF
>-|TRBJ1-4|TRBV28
CASSNPSDRPNEKLFF
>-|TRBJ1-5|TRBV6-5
CASSRQKGSNQPQHF
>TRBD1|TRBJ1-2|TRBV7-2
CASSSPDRGRRLVYGYTF
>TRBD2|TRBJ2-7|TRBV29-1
CSVVAGEVGEQYF
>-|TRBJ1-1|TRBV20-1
CSASGQGFAFF
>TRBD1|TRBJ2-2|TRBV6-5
CASTRDSLYTGELFF
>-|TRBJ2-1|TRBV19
CASSMTAQAEQFF
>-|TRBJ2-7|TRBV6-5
CASSLLQGSYEQYF
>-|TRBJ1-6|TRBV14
CASSRFGGRYTGYSPLHF
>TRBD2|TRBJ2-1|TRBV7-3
CASSRVAGPDEQFF
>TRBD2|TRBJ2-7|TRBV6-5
CASSPGLAYYYEQYF
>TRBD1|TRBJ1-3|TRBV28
CASSTGASGNTIYF
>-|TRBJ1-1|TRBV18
CASSPGQNTEAFF
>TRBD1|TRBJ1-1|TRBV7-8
CASSFSQGAGAFF
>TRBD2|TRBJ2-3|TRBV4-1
CASSPRGSGGDTQYF
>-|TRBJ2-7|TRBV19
CASSSGIQIYEQYF
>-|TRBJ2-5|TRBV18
CASSPPNRESETQYF
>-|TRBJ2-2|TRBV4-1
CASGQLGISNTGELFF
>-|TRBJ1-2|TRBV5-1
CASSPEGPAIYGYTF
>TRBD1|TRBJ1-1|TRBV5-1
CASSLAPGQGNTEAFF
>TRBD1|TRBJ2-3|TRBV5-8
CASSARGQGTDTQYF
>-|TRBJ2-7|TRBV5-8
CAAGGPRSYEQYF
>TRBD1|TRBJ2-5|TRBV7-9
CASSLDRGRETQYF
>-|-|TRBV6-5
CASSYSRGSYEQYF
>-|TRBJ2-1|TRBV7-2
CASTLSGNEQFF
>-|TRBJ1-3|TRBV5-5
CASSQDMAIYF
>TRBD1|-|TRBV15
CATSRDQGGHDEQYF
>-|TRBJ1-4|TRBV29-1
CSVGGQANEKLFF
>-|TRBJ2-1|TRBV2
CASSVNRARANEQFF
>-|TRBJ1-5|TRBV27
CASQTVGQPQHF
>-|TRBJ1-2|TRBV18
CASSNRPGEPNYGYTF
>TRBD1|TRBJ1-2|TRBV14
CASSPEGARPYGYTF
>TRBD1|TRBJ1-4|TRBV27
CASSPDRGRNEKLFF
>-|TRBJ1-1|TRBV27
CASSRGGSLRVEAFF
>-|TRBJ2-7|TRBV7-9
CASSLALGYEQYF
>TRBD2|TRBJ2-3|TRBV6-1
CASRRGGDTDTQYF
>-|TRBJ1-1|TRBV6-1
CASSDGTEAFF
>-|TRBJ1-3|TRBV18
CASSPSESGVLGNTIYF
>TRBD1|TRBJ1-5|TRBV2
CATSGQGHNQPQHF
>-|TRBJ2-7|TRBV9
CASSPSPGTSTYEQYF
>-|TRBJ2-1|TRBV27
CASSLSSGVNNEQFF
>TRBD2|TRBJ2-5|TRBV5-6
CASSLTSGETQYF
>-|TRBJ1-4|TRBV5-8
CASSLGQRSQGEKLFF
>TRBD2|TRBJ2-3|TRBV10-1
CASSLVPSGNTDTQYF
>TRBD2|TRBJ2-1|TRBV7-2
CASITTSGRAGEQFF
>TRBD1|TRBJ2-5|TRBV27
CASSRDRGLSETQYF
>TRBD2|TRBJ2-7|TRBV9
CASSVTSGRTYEQYF
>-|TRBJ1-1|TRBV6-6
CASSYGAGMVSPEAFF
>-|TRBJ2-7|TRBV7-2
CASSLAGAVAYEQYF
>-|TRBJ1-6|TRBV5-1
CASSLGGPDNSPLHF